This entry is about one T cell receptor beta chain. Its antigen is not known. Germline loops: CDR1 SGHRS, CDR2 YFSETQ. This CDR3 spans 14 amino acids. Trimming took 0 bases from V and 2 from J, leaving 9 bases between them. The data belong to a study of human T cells and chemical hapten exposure. Whole-study context: Patch tests put 0.01% DPC on the upper back, and the results were checked at 6 days. General study results and limits: PT1 expanded TCR numbers tracked positively with patch test score.

The time point: pre-sensitization, week 0. Treatment here: therapeutic diphenylcyclopropenone sensitization with weekly scalp DPC. The library attached unique molecular identifiers to individual cDNA molecules. How the authors handled the data: With a range of about 23,224 to 750,000, the median per sample was 95,638 TCRs. TCRdb called the RACE reads again in MiXCR, with one record for every CDR3 protein. TCRdb's processing, not the study's, gives the V and J calls here. The table has around 330,000 distinct CDR3 sequences, approximately 5.8% seen once; the top ten hold under 9.5%. This clonotype was obtained from a woman younger than 35 with alopecia areata. Some clones in this sample may be carry-over from other donors' samples. The input for sequencing was whole blood, taken in connection with sensitization to the hapten diphenylcyclopropenone (DPC). The chain has TRBV5-1 and TRBJ2-7; unclear D gene. The CDR3 here is CASSLGSPPYEQYF. The CDR3 coding sequence is TGCGCCAGCAGCTTGGGATCCCCCCCCTACGAGCAGTACTTC.